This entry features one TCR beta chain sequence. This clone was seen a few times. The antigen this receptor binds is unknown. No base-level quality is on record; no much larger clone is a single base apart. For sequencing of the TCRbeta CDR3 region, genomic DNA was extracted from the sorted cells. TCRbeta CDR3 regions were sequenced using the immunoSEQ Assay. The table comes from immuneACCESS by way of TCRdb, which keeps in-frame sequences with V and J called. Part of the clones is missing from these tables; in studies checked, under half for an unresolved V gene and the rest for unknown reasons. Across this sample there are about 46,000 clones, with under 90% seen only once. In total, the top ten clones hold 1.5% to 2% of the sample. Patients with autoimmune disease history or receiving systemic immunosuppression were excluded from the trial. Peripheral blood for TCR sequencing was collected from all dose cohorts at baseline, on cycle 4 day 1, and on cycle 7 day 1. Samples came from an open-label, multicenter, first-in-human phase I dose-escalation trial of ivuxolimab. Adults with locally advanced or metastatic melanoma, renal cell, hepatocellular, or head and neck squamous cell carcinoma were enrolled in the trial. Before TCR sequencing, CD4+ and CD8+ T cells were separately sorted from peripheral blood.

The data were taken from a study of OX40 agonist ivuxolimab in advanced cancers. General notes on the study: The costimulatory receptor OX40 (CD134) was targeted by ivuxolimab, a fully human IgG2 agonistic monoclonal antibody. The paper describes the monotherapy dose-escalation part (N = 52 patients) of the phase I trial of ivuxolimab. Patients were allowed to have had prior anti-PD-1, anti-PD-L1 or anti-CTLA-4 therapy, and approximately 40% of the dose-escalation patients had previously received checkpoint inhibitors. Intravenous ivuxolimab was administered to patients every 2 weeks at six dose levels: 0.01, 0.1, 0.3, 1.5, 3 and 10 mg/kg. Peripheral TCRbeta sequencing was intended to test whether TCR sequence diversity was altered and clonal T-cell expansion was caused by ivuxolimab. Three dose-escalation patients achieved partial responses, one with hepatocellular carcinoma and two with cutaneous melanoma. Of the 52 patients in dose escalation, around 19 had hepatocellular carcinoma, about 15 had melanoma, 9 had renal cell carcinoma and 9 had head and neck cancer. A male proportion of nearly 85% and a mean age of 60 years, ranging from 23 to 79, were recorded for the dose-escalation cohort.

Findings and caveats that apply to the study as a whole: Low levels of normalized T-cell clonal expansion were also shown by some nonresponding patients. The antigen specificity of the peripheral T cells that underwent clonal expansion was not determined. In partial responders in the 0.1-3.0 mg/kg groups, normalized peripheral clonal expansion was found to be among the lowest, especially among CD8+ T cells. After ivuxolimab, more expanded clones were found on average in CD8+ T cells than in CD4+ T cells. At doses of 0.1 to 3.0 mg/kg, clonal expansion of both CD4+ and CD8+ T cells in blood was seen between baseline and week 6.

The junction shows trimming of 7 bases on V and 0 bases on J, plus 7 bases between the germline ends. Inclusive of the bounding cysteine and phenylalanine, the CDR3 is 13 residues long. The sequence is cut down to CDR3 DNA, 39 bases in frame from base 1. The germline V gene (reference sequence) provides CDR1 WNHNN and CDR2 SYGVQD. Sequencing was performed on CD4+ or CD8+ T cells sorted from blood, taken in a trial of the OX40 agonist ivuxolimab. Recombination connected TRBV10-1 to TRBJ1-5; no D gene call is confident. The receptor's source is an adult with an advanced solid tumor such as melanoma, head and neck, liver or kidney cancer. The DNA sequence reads TGCGCCAGCACCTCGTATAGCAATCAGCCCCAGCATTTT. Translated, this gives CASTSYSNQPQHF.